The TCR beta chain under discussion was sequenced for a study of regulatory T cells in long-lasting Graves disease. Ten or more counts support this clonotype. Its antigen is unidentified. Time point defined: newly diagnosed GD, antithyroid drugs for less than 3 months. PBMC-derived RNA was used for the TCR library. Assembly of TCR beta libraries relied on iRepertoire HTBI primers together with Arm-PCR of CDR3 regions. One entry per CDR3 protein, called by TCRdb with MiXCR from the multiplex PCR reads. The sample records 400,000 to 500,000 distinct CDR3 sequences, about a sixth being singletons. Whole-study findings and limits: Sampling was limited to peripheral blood rather than thyroid tissue.

This same sample was also taken into another study, of T cells in Graves' hyperthyroidism and ophthalmopathy. This second study says: Exclusion criteria comprised uncontrolled infection, other autoimmune disease, pregnancy or lactation. Ophthalmopathy stood apart from stable hyperthyroidism in a 13 V-J model.

This TCR was recovered from a woman aged 18-29 years with Graves disease. Sample: peripheral blood mononuclear cells (PBMCs), taken at new diagnosis, from a patient treated with antithyroid drugs.

CDR3 loop: CASSQTSGSDNEQFF. The CDR3 region has the DNA TGTGCCAGCAGCCAGACTAGCGGGAGTGACAATGAGCAGTTCTTC. J is TRBJ2-1 and V is TRBV3-1, with TRBD2 identical over 12 bases. The J segment lost 5 bases and the V segment lost 3 bases, leaving 2 bases of the junction unmatched. The CDR3 has 15 amino acids. Germline loops: CDR1 LGHDT, CDR2 YNNKEL (reference sequence).